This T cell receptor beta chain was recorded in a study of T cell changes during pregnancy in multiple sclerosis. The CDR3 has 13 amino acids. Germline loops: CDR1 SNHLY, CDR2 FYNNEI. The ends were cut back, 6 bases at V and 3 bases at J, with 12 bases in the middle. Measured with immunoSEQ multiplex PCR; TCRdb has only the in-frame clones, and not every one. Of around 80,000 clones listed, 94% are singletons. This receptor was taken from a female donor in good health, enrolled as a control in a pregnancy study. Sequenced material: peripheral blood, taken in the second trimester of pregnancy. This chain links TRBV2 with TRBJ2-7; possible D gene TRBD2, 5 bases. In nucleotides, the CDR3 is TGTGCCAGCAGGAGAAGCGAGGGCTACGAGCAGTACTTC. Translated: CASRRSEGYEQYF.